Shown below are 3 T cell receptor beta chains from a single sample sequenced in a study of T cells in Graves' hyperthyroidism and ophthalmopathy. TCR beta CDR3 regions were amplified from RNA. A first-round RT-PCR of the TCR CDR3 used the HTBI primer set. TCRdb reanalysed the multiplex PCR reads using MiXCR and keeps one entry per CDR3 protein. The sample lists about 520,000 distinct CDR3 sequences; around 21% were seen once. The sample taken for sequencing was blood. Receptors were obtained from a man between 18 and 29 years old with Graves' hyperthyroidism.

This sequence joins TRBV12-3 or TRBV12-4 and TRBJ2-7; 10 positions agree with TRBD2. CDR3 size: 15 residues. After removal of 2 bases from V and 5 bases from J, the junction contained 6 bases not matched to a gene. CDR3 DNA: TGTGCCAGCAGTTTAAGCGGGAGGGCCTGGGACGAGCAGTACTTC. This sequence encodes CASSLSGRAWDEQYF.

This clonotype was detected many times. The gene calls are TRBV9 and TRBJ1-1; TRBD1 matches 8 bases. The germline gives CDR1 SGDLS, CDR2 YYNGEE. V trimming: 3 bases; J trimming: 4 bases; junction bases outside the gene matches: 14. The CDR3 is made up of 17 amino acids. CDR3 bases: TGTGCCAGCAGCGGTACCGGGACAGGAATGGGGAGCACTGAAGCTTTCTTT. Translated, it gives CASSGTGTGMGSTEAFF.

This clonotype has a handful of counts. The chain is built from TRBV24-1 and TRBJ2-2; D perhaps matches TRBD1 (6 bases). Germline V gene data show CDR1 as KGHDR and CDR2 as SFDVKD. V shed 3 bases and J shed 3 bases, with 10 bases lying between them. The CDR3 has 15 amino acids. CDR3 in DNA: TGTGCCACCAGTGATCCGTGGACAGACACCGGGGAGCTGTTTTTT. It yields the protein CATSDPWTDTGELFF.